This T cell receptor beta chain was recovered during a study of tumor and adjacent non-tumor tissue in lung cancer. Three rounds of nested PCR, following a modified ARM-PCR protocol, produced the TCRbeta library. TCRdb used MiXCR to reprocess the multiplex PCR reads, holding one entry per CDR3 protein. This table holds fewer than 120,000 distinct CDR3 sequences, nearly 85% found once. The study, taken as a whole, reports: Top 100 clones took a larger repertoire share in normal lung.

Trimming left V 3 bases short and J 3 bases short, with 12 bases between. Germline CDR1 SGHTS, CDR2 YDEGEE. The CDR3 sequence is 14 residues long. No cell sorting was done before RNA was extracted from the tissue. Donors were chemotherapy-naive, newly diagnosed lung cancer surgical patients in China, August–late 2014. This clonotype appeared many times. Antigen unknown. The TCR was taken from a man aged 65 to 79 with non-small cell lung cancer. The chain employs TRBV5-8 and TRBJ1-1; D is uncertain. The sample comprised lung tumor tissue. CDR3 amino acids: CASSSRSRDTEAFF. The CDR3 DNA reads as TGTGCCAGCAGCTCCCGGTCTAGGGACACTGAAGCTTTCTTT.